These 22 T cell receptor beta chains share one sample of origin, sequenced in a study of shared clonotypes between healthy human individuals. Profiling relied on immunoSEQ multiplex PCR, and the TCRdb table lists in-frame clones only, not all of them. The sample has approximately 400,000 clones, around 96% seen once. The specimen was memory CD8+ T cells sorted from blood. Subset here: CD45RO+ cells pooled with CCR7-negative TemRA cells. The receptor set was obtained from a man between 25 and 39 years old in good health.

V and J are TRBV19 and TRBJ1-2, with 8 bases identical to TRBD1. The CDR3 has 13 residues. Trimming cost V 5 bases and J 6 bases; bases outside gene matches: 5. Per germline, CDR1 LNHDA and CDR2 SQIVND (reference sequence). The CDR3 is CASSATGGDGYTF. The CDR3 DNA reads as TGTGCCAGTAGTGCCACAGGGGGTGATGGCTACACCTTC.

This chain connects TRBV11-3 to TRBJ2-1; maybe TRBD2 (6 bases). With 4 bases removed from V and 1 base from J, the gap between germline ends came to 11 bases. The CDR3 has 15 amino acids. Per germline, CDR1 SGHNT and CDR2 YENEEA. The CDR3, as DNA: TGTGCCAGCAGCTCCGGGACTCCTTCCTACAATGAGCAGTTCTTC. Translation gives CASSSGTPSYNEQFF.

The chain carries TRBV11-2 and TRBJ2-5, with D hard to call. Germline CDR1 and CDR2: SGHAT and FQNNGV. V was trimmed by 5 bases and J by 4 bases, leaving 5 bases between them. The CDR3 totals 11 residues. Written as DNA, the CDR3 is TGTGCCAGCAGCACCGGAGAGACCCAGTACTTC. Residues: CASSTGETQYF.

In DNA, the CDR3 is TGTGCCTGGAGTGACACCCAAGAGACCCAGTACTTC. It encodes CAWSDTQETQYF. This chain joins TRBV30 and TRBJ2-5; D uncertain. The CDR3 totals 12 residues. Germline CDR1 reads GTSNPN; CDR2 reads SVGIG (reference sequence). V was cut by 1 base and J by 1 base, with 4 bases left in between.

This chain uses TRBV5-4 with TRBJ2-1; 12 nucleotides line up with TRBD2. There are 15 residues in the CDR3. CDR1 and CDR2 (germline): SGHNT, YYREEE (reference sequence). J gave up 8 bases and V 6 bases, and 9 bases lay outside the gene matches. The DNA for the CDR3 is TGTGCCAGCAAGCCTAGCGGGAGGGTACCCGATGAGCAGTTCTTC. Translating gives CASKPSGRVPDEQFF.

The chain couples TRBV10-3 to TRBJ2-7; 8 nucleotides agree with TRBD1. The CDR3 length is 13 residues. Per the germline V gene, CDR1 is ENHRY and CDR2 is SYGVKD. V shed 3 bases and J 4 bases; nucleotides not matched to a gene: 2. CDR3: CAISEQGVYEQYF. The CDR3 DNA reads TGTGCCATCAGTGAACAGGGGGTATACGAGCAGTACTTC.

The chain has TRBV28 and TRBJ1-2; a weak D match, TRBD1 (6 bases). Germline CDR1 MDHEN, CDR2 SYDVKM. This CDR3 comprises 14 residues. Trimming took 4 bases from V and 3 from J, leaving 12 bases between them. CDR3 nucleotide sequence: TGTGCCAGCAGTTACCGACCAGGGGACTATGGCTACACCTTC. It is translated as CASSYRPGDYGYTF.

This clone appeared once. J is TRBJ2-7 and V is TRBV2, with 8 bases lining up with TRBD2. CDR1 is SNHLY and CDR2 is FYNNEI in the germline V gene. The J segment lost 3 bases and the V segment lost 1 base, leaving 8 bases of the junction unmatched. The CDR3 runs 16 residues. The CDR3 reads CASSEGTSNSLYEQYF. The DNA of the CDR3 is TGTGCCAGCAGTGAAGGGACTAGCAACAGTCTCTACGAGCAGTACTTC.

DNA for the CDR3: TGTGCCAGCACGAGACAGGGAGGTTACGAGCAGTACTTC. Its protein product is CASTRQGGYEQYF. The V call is TRBV6-1, the J call TRBJ2-7; D is perhaps TRBD1 (7 bases). Germline V gives CDR1 MNHNS, CDR2 SASEGT. V lost 7 bases to trimming and J lost 4 bases, with 14 bases between them. The CDR3 contains 13 residues.

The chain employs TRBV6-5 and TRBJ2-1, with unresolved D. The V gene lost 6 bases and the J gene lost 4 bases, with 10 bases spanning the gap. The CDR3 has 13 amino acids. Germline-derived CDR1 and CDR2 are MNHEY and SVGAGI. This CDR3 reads CASRQDQYNEQFF. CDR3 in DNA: TGTGCCAGCAGGCAGGACCAGTACAATGAGCAGTTCTTC.

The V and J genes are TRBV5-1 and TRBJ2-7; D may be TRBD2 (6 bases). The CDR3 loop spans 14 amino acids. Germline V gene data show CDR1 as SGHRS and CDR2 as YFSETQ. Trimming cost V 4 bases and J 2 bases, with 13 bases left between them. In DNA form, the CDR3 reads TGCGCCAGCAGCAGTAGCGGAGGGACCTACGAGCAGTACTTC. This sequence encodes CASSSSGGTYEQYF.

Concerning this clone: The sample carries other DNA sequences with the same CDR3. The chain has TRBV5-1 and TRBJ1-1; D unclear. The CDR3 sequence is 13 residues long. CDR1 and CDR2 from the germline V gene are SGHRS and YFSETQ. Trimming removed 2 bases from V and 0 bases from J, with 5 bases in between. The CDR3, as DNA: TGCGCCAGCAGCTTAACAGTGAACACTGAAGCTTTCTTT. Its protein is CASSLTVNTEAFF.

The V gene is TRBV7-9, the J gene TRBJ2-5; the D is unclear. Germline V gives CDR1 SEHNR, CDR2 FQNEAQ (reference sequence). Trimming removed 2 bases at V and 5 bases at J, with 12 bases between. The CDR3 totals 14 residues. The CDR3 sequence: CASSLFEPAETQYF. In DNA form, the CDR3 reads TGTGCCAGCAGCTTATTTGAGCCGGCGGAGACCCAGTACTTC.

The chain's CDR3 is CASSLLGGWFQGDNEQFF. CDR3 DNA: TGTGCCAGCAGCTTGTTGGGGGGCTGGTTTCAAGGGGACAATGAGCAGTTCTTC. The V gene is TRBV5-6, the J gene TRBJ2-1; D assignment may be TRBD1 or TRBD2 (6 bases each). V lost 1 base and J 5 bases, leaving 22 bases between the germline ends. This CDR3 region has 18 residues. In germline, CDR1 is SGHDT, CDR2 YYEEEE.

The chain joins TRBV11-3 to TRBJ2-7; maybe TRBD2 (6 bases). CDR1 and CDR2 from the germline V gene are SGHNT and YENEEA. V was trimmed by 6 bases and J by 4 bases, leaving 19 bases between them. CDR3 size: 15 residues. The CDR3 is CASSLYRPRGYEQYF. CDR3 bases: TGTGCCAGCAGTCTTTACAGGCCCCGGGGGTACGAGCAGTACTTC.

The CDR3 nucleotides are TGTGCCAGCAGTTCACCGGGACTAGCCTACGAGCAGTACTTC. This gives the protein CASSSPGLAYEQYF. This rearrangement joins TRBV27 to TRBJ2-7; 8 positions match TRBD2. The CDR3 is made up of 14 amino acids. Germline-derived CDR1 and CDR2 are MNHEY and SMNVEV (reference sequence). V shed 4 bases, J shed 2 bases, and the junction held 4 bases outside the gene matches.

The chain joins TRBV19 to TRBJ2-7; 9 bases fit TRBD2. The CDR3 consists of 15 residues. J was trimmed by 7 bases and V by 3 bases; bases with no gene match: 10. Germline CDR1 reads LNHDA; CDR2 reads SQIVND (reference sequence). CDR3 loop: CASSIPRAGGIEQYF. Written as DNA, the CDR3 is TGTGCCAGTAGTATCCCCCGGGCGGGAGGGATTGAGCAGTACTTC.

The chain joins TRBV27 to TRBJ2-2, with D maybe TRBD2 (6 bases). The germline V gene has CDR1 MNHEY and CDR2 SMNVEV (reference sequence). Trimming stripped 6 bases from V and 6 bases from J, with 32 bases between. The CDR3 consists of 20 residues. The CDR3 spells CASSPDWYTYRESLAGELFF. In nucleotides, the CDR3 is TGTGCCAGCAGCCCCGACTGGTATACGTATCGGGAGTCCCTTGCCGGGGAGCTGTTTTTT.

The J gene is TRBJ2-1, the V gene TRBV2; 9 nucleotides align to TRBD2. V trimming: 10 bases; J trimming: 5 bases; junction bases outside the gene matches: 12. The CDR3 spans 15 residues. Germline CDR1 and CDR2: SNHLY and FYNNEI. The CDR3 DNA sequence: TGTGCCACCCCCAGGAACCTAGCGGGAAACAATGAGCAGTTCTTC. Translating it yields CATPRNLAGNNEQFF.

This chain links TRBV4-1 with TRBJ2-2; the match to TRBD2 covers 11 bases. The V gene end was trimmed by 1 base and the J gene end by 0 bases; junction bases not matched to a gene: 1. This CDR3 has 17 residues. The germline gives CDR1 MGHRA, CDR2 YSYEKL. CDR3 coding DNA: TGCGCCAGCAGCCAAGTACTAGCGGGAGCGAACACCGGGGAGCTGTTTTTT. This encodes CASSQVLAGANTGELFF.

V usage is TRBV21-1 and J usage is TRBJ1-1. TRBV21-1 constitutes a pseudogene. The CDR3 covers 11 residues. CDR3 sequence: CASSKHTEAFF. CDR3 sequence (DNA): TGTGCCAGCAGCAAACACACTGAAGCTTTCTTT.

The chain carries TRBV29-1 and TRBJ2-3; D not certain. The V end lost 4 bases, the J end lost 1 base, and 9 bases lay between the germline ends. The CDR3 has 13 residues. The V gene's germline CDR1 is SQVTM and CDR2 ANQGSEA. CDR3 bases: TGCAGCGTTGCGGGCGGACGCACAGATACGCAGTATTTT. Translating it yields CSVAGGRTDTQYF.